The 5 T cell receptor beta chains below come from one sample, sequenced in a study of cytomegalovirus exposure and HLA in healthy donors. The repertoire was sequenced with immunoSEQ multiplex PCR; TCRdb's copy has only in-frame clones and lacks some. The sample shows 70,000 or so clones, approximately 94% of them seen only once. The sample taken for sequencing was PBMCs. The source is a woman younger than 30 in good health and CMV-seronegative.

CDR3: CASSWLAGELTQYF. The CDR3 nucleotides read TGTGCCAGCAGCTGGCTAGCGGGGGAGCTGACCCAGTACTTC. The V gene is TRBV11-2, the J gene TRBJ2-5; 10 bases line up with TRBD2. The CDR3 has 14 amino acids. The V gene's germline CDR1 is SGHAT and CDR2 FQNNGV. V shed 4 bases and J 7 bases; nucleotides not matched to a gene: 6.

Comments on this clone: At the DNA level, this CDR3 is encoded by other sequences in the same sample as well. The gene calls are TRBV7-2 and TRBJ1-1; perhaps TRBD1 as D (6 bases). Germline CDR1 reads SGHTA; CDR2 reads FQGNSA. This CDR3 spans 13 amino acids. The V end lost 6 bases, the J end lost 5 bases, and 13 bases lay between the germline ends. Here the CDR3 reads CASSYRVGTEAFF. The CDR3 DNA sequence: TGTGCCAGCAGTTACAGGGTGGGGACTGAAGCTTTCTTT.

This rearrangement joins TRBV7-8 to TRBJ2-7; weak D call: TRBD2 (5 bases). Germline CDR1 is SGHVS and CDR2 is FQNEAQ. This CDR3 is built from 11 residues. The V and J ends lost 5 bases and 7 bases respectively, with 9 bases between them. The CDR3 DNA follows: TGTGCCAGCAGCGCAGGACTGGAGCAGTACTTC. Its translation: CASSAGLEQYF.

V gene TRBV6-5 combines with J gene TRBJ1-2; 8 nucleotides align to TRBD1. Germline CDR1 MNHEY, CDR2 SVGAGI. This CDR3 has 12 amino acids. V shed 6 bases and J 8 bases; nucleotides not matched to a gene: 5. The CDR3 loop reads CASSRGPEGYTF. Here the CDR3 DNA reads TGTGCCAGCAGCAGGGGGCCAGAGGGCTACACCTTC.

CDR3 amino acids: CASSWAPLQSPEQYF. The CDR3 bases are TGTGCCAGCAGCTGGGCACCCCTGCAAAGTCCCGAGCAGTACTTC. This chain connects TRBV11-2 to TRBJ2-7, with unresolved D. In germline, CDR1 is SGHAT, CDR2 FQNNGV. The ends were cut back, 4 bases at V and 6 bases at J, with 19 bases in the middle. The CDR3 loop spans 15 amino acids.